The rows below give T cell receptor gamma chains drawn from one sample of a study of Vδ1+ human thymocytes. TCRdb re-processed the multiplex PCR reads using CATT. The table has about 36,000 gamma-chain clones, 20% to 25% seen once. Sequencing was performed on Vdelta1+ gamma-delta thymocytes from the thymus. These TCRs come from a girl in the first two years of life who had congenital heart surgery. The CDR3 runs from the conserved cysteine through the conserved F or W. Clone size is shown for a subset of rows, as once, few, many or a class of expanded clone.

V: TRGV3
size: few
J: TRGJ1/TRGJ2
DNA: TGTGCCACCTGGGACAGGCCGGGGACCCAAGATAAGAAACTCTTT
CDR3: CATWDRPGTQDKKLF

V: TRGV3
size: -
J: TRGJ1/TRGJ2
DNA: TGTGCCACCTGGGACACGTATTATAAGAAACTCTTT
CDR3: CATWDTYYKKLF

V: TRGV9
size: -
J: TRGJ1/TRGJ2
DNA: TGTGCCTTGTGGGGAAAGGGGGCCTATTATAAGAAACTCTTT
CDR3: CALWGKGAYYKKLF

V: TRGV2
size: medium-sized
J: TRGJ1/TRGJ2
DNA: TGTGCCACCTGGGACGGGCTAGGTTATAAGAAACTCTTT
CDR3: CATWDGLGYKKLF

V: TRGV4
size: -
J: TRGJ1/TRGJ2
DNA: TGTGCCACCTGGGATGGACCCGTTTATTATAAGAAACTCTTT
CDR3: CATWDGPVYYKKLF

V: TRGV2
size: -
J: TRGJ1/TRGJ2
DNA: TGTGCCACCTGGGACGGGCCCCCCGATTATTATAAGAAACTCTTT
CDR3: CATWDGPPDYYKKLF

V: TRGV4
size: few
J: TRGJ1/TRGJ2
DNA: TGTGCCACCTGGGACAGGCTGGAGAATTATTATAAGAAACTCTTT
CDR3: CATWDRLENYYKKLF

V: TRGV9
size: few
J: TRGJP2
DNA: TGTGCCTTGTTTTTCCTTCGAAATAGTAGTGATTGGATCAAGACGTTT
CDR3: CALFFLRNSSDWIKTF

V: TRGV9
size: few
J: TRGJ1/TRGJ2
DNA: TGTGCCTTGTGGGAGTCCCGACCCCCAGGTCGGAAACTCTTT
CDR3: CALWESRPPGRKLF

V: TRGV2
size: -
J: TRGJ1/TRGJ2
DNA: TGTGCCACCTGGGACGGGCCAGTCTATTATAAGAAACTCTTT
CDR3: CATWDGPVYYKKLF

V: TRGV9
size: -
J: TRGJ1/TRGJ2
DNA: TGTGCCTTGTGGGAGGTGCAGGGGGTTTATTATAAGAAACTCTTT
CDR3: CALWEVQGVYYKKLF

V: TRGV9
size: -
J: TRGJP1
DNA: TGTGCCTTGTGGGAGGTGCAGGGGTATACCACTGGTTGGTTCAAGATATTT
CDR3: CALWEVQGYTTGWFKIF

V: TRGV4
size: -
J: TRGJ1/TRGJ2
DNA: TGTGCCACCTGGGATGTACGGCATTATTATAAGAAACTCTTT
CDR3: CATWDVRHYYKKLF

V: TRGV5
size: -
J: TRGJP2
DNA: TGTGCCACCTGGGACAAAATTGAACGTTGGATCAAGACGTTT
CDR3: CATWDKIERWIKTF

V: TRGV8
size: few
J: TRGJ1/TRGJ2
DNA: TGTGCCACCTGGGATAAGTTTTCTGGTTATAAGAAACTCTTT
CDR3: CATWDKFSGYKKLF

V: TRGV3
size: few
J: TRGJP1
DNA: TGTGCCACCTGGGACAGGCGAATGTGGGATACCACTGGTTGGTTCAAGATATTT
CDR3: CATWDRRMWDTTGWFKIF

V: TRGV3
size: -
J: TRGJP2
DNA: TGTGCCACCTGGGAACTTAATAGTAGTGATTGGATCAAGACGTTT
CDR3: CATWELNSSDWIKTF

V: TRGV9
size: -
J: TRGJP2
DNA: TGTGCCTTGTTCCGTATTGATTGGATCAAGACGTTT
CDR3: CALFRIDWIKTF

V: TRGV9
size: few
J: TRGJ1/TRGJ2
DNA: TGTGCCTTGTGGGAGGTGCATGTTCTTAAGAAACTCTTT
CDR3: CALWEVHVLKKLF

V: TRGV2
size: few
J: TRGJP2
DNA: TGTGCCACCTGGGACGGCCCCAATTGGATCAAGACGTTT
CDR3: CATWDGPNWIKTF

V: TRGV4
size: few
J: TRGJ1/TRGJ2
DNA: TGTGCCACCTGGACCAGATATAAGAAACTCTTT
CDR3: CATWTRYKKLF

V: TRGV2
size: -
J: TRGJP2
DNA: TGTGCCACCTGGGACGAGAATAGTAGTGATTGGATCAAGACGTTT
CDR3: CATWDENSSDWIKTF

V: TRGV9
size: -
J: TRGJ1/TRGJ2
DNA: TGTGCCTTGTGGGAGGGCGGCCTCTTT
CDR3: CALWEGGLF

V: TRGV3
size: few
J: TRGJ1/TRGJ2
DNA: TGTGCCACCTGGGACAGGCTAGGCTGTAAGAAACTCTTT
CDR3: CATWDRLGCKKLF

V: TRGV5
size: -
J: TRGJ1/TRGJ2
DNA: TGTGCCACCTTCGTTTATTATAAGAAACTCTTT
CDR3: CATFVYYKKLF

V: TRGV9
size: -
J: TRGJ1/TRGJ2
DNA: TGTGCCTTGTGGGAGGTAAAAACTGGGAGGAAACTCTTT
CDR3: CALWEVKTGRKLF

V: TRGV2
size: few
J: TRGJ1/TRGJ2
DNA: TGTGCCACCTGGGACGGGCCGTTTGTGGTCTTT
CDR3: CATWDGPFVVF

V: TRGV9
size: few
J: TRGJP
DNA: TGTGCCTTGTGGGAAGGACAAGAGTTGGGCAAAAAAATCAAGGTATTT
CDR3: CALWEGQELGKKIKVF

V: TRGV2
size: -
J: TRGJ1/TRGJ2
DNA: TGTGCCACCTGGGACGGGGAAAAGAAACTCTTT
CDR3: CATWDGEKKLF

V: TRGV3
size: -
J: TRGJ1/TRGJ2
DNA: TGTGCCACCTGGTCTCGACCTTATTATAAGAAACTCTTT
CDR3: CATWSRPYYKKLF

V: TRGV8
size: -
J: TRGJP2
DNA: TGTGCCACCTGGGATAGGGGCGGTAGTGATTGGATCAAGACGTTT
CDR3: CATWDRGGSDWIKTF

V: TRGV2
size: -
J: TRGJP2
DNA: TGTGCCACCTGGGACTTGGATGGTGATTGGATCAAGACGTTT
CDR3: CATWDLDGDWIKTF

V: TRGV2
size: few
J: TRGJ1/TRGJ2
DNA: TGTGCCACCTGGGACGGGAGGAGTTATTATAAGAAACTCTTT
CDR3: CATWDGRSYYKKLF

V: TRGV9
size: -
J: TRGJ1/TRGJ2
DNA: TGTGCCTTGTGGGTCCCTTATAAGAAACTCTTT
CDR3: CALWVPYKKLF

V: TRGV3
size: -
J: TRGJ1/TRGJ2
DNA: TGTGCCACCTGGGACAGGCAGAAAGAGAGCGATTATAAGAAACTCTTT
CDR3: CATWDRQKESDYKKLF

V: TRGV9
size: -
J: TRGJP2
DNA: TGTGCCTTGTGGGAGGTGCAGTTTGGTAGTGATTGGATCAAGACGTTT
CDR3: CALWEVQFGSDWIKTF

V: TRGV2
size: few
J: TRGJ1/TRGJ2
DNA: TGTGCCACCTGGGACGGACCCCCTTATAAGAAACTCTTT
CDR3: CATWDGPPYKKLF

V: TRGV2
size: -
J: TRGJP2
DNA: TGTGCCACCTGGGACGGCGGGCGTGATTGGATCAAGACGTTT
CDR3: CATWDGGRDWIKTF

V: TRGV2
size: -
J: TRGJ1/TRGJ2
DNA: TGTGCCACCTGGGAGCGGGCTAGAAGAGAGAAACTCTTT
CDR3: CATWERARREKLF

V: TRGV2
size: -
J: TRGJ1/TRGJ2
DNA: TGTGCCACCTGGGACAGGGCCTGTTATAAGAAACTCTTT
CDR3: CATWDRACYKKLF

V: TRGV4
size: -
J: TRGJ1/TRGJ2
DNA: TGTGCCACCTGGCCTACACTTTCGAATTATTATAAGAAACTCTTT
CDR3: CATWPTLSNYYKKLF

V: TRGV8
size: -
J: TRGJ1/TRGJ2
DNA: TGTGCCACCTGGGATAGGCTGTATTATAAGAAACTCTTT
CDR3: CATWDRLYYKKLF

V: TRGV8
size: few
J: TRGJ1/TRGJ2
DNA: TGTGCCACCTGGGACCCAAGGCGATATAAGAAACTCTTT
CDR3: CATWDPRRYKKLF

V: TRGV9
size: -
J: TRGJ1/TRGJ2
DNA: TGTGCCTTGTGGGAGGTGTTGAATTATAAGAAACTCTTT
CDR3: CALWEVLNYKKLF

V: TRGV5
size: -
J: TRGJ1/TRGJ2
DNA: TGTGCCACCTCACTGCGGTTGGGGAAACTCTTT
CDR3: CATSLRLGKLF

V: TRGV2
size: few
J: TRGJP2
DNA: TGTGCCACCCGGGACGGTTGTGATTGGATCAAGACGTTT
CDR3: CATRDGCDWIKTF

V: TRGV9
size: few
J: TRGJ1/TRGJ2
DNA: TGTGCCTTGTGGGAGGTGCGTAGTTATTATAAGAAACTCTTT
CDR3: CALWEVRSYYKKLF

V: TRGV4
size: few
J: TRGJ1/TRGJ2
DNA: TGTGCCACCTGGGCTCCAAGCCGGAAACTCTTT
CDR3: CATWAPSRKLF